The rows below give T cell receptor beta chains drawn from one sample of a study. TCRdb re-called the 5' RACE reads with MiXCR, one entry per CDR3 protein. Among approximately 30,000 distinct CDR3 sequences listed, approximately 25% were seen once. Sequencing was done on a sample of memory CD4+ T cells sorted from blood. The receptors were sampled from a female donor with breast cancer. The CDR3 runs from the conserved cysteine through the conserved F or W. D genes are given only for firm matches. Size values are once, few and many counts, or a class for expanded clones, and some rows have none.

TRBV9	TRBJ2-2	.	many	CASSGSTGELFF	TGTGCCAGCAGCGGCAGCACCGGGGAGCTGTTTTTT
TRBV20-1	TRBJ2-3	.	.	CSAARDGTSTDTQYF	TGCAGTGCTGCCAGGGACGGAACTAGCACAGATACGCAGTATTTT
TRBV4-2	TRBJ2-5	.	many	CASSHEGLPETQYF	TGTGCCAGCAGCCATGAGGGACTTCCAGAGACCCAGTACTTC
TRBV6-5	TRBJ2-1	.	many	CASSSGQTYNEQFF	TGTGCCAGCAGTTCAGGGCAGACCTACAATGAGCAGTTCTTC
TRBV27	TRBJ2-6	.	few	CAAASGANVLTF	TGTGCCGCCGCCTCTGGGGCCAACGTCCTGACTTTC
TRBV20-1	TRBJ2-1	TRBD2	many	CSAVAGEAYNEQFF	TGCAGTGCTGTAGCGGGAGAAGCCTACAATGAGCAGTTCTTC
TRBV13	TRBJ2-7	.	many	CASSLGGNYEQYF	TGTGCCAGCAGTCTAGGCGGCAACTACGAGCAGTACTTC
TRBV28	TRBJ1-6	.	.	CASSLPSVYNSPLHF	TGTGCCAGCAGTTTACCCTCGGTGTATAATTCACCCCTCCACTTT
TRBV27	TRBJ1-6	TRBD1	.	CAGGSWDRDNSPLHF	TGTGCCGGCGGTTCATGGGACAGAGATAATTCACCCCTCCACTTT
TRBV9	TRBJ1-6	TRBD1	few	CASSEGGTEYNSPLHF	TGTGCCAGCAGCGAGGGAGGGACAGAATATAATTCACCCCTCCACTTT
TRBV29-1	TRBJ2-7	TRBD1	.	CGVKESGQGYEQYF	TGCGGCGTTAAGGAGTCGGGACAGGGTTACGAGCAGTACTTC
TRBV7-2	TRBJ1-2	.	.	CASSSVTGQHGYTF	TGTGCCAGCAGCTCAGTGACAGGACAACATGGCTACACCTTC
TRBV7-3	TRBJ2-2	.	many	CASSPTGTGELFF	TGTGCCAGCAGCCCGACGGGCACCGGGGAGCTGTTTTTT
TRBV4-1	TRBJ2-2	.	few	CASSQVGKTGELFF	TGCGCCAGCAGCCAAGTTGGGAAGACCGGGGAGCTGTTTTTT
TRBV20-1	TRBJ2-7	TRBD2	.	CSARDVSGALAAYEQYF	TGCAGTGCTAGAGATGTGAGTGGTGCTCTAGCGGCCTACGAGCAGTACTTC
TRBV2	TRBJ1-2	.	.	CASSWAYTNYGYTF	TGTGCCAGCAGTTGGGCATATACTAACTATGGCTACACCTTC
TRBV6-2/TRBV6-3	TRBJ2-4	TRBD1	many	CASSFHRDRVELAKNIQYF	TGTGCCAGCAGTTTCCACCGGGACAGGGTGGAGTTGGCCAAAAACATTCAGTACTTC
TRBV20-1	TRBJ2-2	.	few	CSARVHKADTGELFF	TGCAGTGCTAGAGTGCACAAAGCGGACACCGGGGAGCTGTTTTTT
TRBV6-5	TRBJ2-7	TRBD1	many	CASSYRDGQAEQYF	TGTGCCAGCAGTTACAGGGATGGACAGGCGGAGCAGTACTTC
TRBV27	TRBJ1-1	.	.	CASSPQDRLTEAFF	TGTGCCAGCAGTCCCCAGGACCGGCTCACTGAAGCTTTCTTT
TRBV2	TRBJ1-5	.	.	CASSGLSNQPQHF	TGTGCCAGCAGCGGCCTGAGCAATCAGCCCCAGCATTTT
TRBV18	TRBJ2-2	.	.	CASSPPPVLGELFF	TGTGCCAGCTCACCACCGCCCGTACTCGGGGAGCTGTTTTTT
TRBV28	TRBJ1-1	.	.	CASSPGAGGTEAFF	TGTGCCAGCAGTCCTGGGGCAGGTGGCACTGAAGCTTTCTTT
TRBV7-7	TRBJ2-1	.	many	CASPGPSYNEQFF	TGTGCCAGCCCAGGCCCGAGCTACAATGAGCAGTTCTTC
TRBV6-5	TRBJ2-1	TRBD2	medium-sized	CASSYSTSGYNEQFF	TGTGCCAGCAGTTACTCGACTAGCGGATACAATGAGCAGTTCTTC
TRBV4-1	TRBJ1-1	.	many	CASSQDFGAGTEAFF	TGCGCCAGCAGCCAAGATTTCGGGGCAGGGACTGAAGCTTTCTTT
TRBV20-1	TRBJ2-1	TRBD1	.	CSASDRKGIRSSYNEQFF	TGCAGTGCATCGGACAGGAAAGGGATCCGGAGCTCCTACAATGAGCAGTTCTTC
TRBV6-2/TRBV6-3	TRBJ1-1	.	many	CASNGAEAFF	TGTGCCAGCAACGGGGCTGAAGCTTTCTTT
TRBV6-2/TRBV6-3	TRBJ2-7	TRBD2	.	CASRSSGSGDYEQYF	TGTGCCAGCCGCAGCAGCGGTAGCGGGGACTACGAGCAGTACTTC
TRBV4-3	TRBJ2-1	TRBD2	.	CASSRRTSGAYNEQFF	TGCGCCAGCAGCCGAAGGACTAGCGGGGCCTACAATGAGCAGTTCTTC
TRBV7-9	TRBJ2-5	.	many	CASSLAGTQETQYF	TGTGCCAGCAGCTTAGCCGGCACCCAAGAGACCCAGTACTTC
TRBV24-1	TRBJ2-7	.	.	CATRASRKSEQYF	TGTGCCACCAGGGCAAGTAGGAAGTCCGAGCAGTACTTC
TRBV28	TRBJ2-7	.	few	CASSFTGSTYEQYF	TGTGCCAGCAGTTTTACGGGATCAACCTACGAGCAGTACTTC
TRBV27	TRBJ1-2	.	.	CASSTRLEPNYGYTF	TGTGCCAGCAGTACAAGACTCGAACCTAACTATGGCTACACCTTC
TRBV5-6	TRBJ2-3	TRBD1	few	CASSFQGQGEDTQYF	TGTGCCAGCAGCTTCCAGGGACAGGGGGAAGATACGCAGTATTTT
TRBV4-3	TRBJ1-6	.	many	CASSQDWGQRGSPLHF	TGCGCCAGCAGCCAAGATTGGGGACAACGTGGGTCACCCCTCCACTTT
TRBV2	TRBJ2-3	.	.	CASGEVGGGSEDTQYF	TGTGCCAGCGGTGAAGTGGGGGGAGGCTCCGAAGATACGCAGTATTTT
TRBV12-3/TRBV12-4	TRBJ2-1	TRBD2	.	CASTAGENEQFF	TGTGCCAGCACGGCGGGAGAGAATGAGCAGTTCTTC
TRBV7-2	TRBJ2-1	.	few	CASRLGGGQFF	TGTGCCAGCAGGCTGGGAGGTGGGCAGTTCTTC
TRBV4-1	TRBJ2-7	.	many	CASSQVGATYEQYF	TGCGCCAGCAGCCAAGTTGGCGCCACCTACGAGCAGTACTTC
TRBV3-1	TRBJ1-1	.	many	CASSQGLEAFF	TGTGCCAGCAGCCAAGGGCTCGAAGCTTTCTTT